The source of this T cell receptor (beta chain) is a study of spatial heterogeneity in lung cancer. The time point denotes: blood at routine non-recurrence follow-up after resection. V was trimmed by 2 bases and J by 4 bases, leaving 20 bases between them. The V gene's germline CDR1 is SGHTA and CDR2 FQGNSA. The CDR3 has 17 residues. TCRdb independently ran MiXCR on the 5' RACE reads; one entry per CDR3 protein. The sample lists 110,000 or so distinct CDR3 sequences; approximately 10% were seen once. V gene TRBV7-2 combines with J gene TRBJ1-1; D is perhaps TRBD1 (6 bases). The sequence was collected from a female donor with early-stage non-small cell lung cancer. The sequences come from PBMCs, collected at follow-up. The CDR3 loop reads CASSLRAPGTKGTEAFF. The CDR3 DNA reads as TGTGCCAGCAGCTTAAGGGCCCCCGGGACAAAGGGCACTGAAGCTTTCTTT.